Following are 14 T cell receptor beta chains from one sample sequenced in a study of beta chain features in type 1 diabetes. TCRB transcripts that were expressed got sequenced, as all of the isolated RNA had been reverse transcribed. Here immunoSEQ multiplex PCR was the method, and the copy in TCRdb shows in-frame clones only, minus some. The sample includes roughly 500,000 clones, over 10% of them seen just once. Sequenced input: naive CD4+ T cells from blood. The source of these receptors is a woman in her late teens or twenties in good health.

Only a few counts were recorded for this clone. This chain connects TRBV2 to TRBJ2-1; possibly TRBD1 for D (5 bases). CDR1 and CDR2 (germline): SNHLY, FYNNEI. This CDR3 has 14 amino acids. V was clipped by 10 bases and J by 10 bases, with 23 bases between them. As DNA, the CDR3 is TGTGCCAAGGGATCGCGAGGCGTCCCAGGGGAGCAGTTCTTC. Its protein is CAKGSRGVPGEQFF. Full variable domain (rest looked up from reference TRBV2 and TRBJ2-1): EPEVTQTPSHQVTQMGQEVILRCVPISNHLYFYWYRQILGQKVEFLVSFYNNEISEKSEIFDDQFSVERPDGSNFTLKIRSTKLEDSAMYFCAKGSRGVPGEQFFGPGTRLTVL.

The chain joins TRBV5-4 to TRBJ2-2, with a tentative D call TRBD2 (5 bases). V lost 0 bases and J lost 9, with 9 bases in between. The CDR3 covers 13 residues. Germline CDR1 and CDR2: SGHNT and YYREEE (reference sequence). The DNA of the CDR3 is TGTGCCAGCAGCTTGGGAGGGAAACGGGAGCTGTTTTTT. As protein: CASSLGGKRELFF.

The chain couples TRBV2 to TRBJ1-2; D ambiguous. The CDR3 is made up of 10 amino acids. From germline, CDR1 is SNHLY and CDR2 FYNNEI. V was trimmed by 5 bases and J by 6 bases, leaving 4 bases between them. CDR3 bases: TGTGCCAGCAGTCGGAATGGCTACACCTTC. Protein: CASSRNGYTF.

This clone has just a few counts. The chain employs TRBV20-1 and TRBJ2-3, with TRBD1 matching over 7 bases. CDR1 DFQATT and CDR2 SNEGSKA come from the germline V gene (reference sequence). The CDR3 contains 10 residues. Germline trimming cut 5 bases from V and 8 bases from J; bases unmatched to any gene: 1. The CDR3 protein is CSAGDSTQYF. The CDR3 region has the DNA TGCAGTGCTGGGGACAGTACGCAGTATTTT.

The CDR3 DNA follows: TGTGCCAGCAGCGTGACAGGGGACGACACCATATATTTT. Its translation: CASSVTGDDTIYF. The chain combines TRBV9 with TRBJ1-3; TRBD1 matches 8 bases. V was clipped by 2 bases and J by 8 bases; unmatched bases: 3. Germline CDR1 SGDLS, CDR2 YYNGEE. The CDR3 is made up of 13 amino acids.

The chain recombines TRBV29-1 with TRBJ1-4; D perhaps matches TRBD1 (6 bases). Germline CDR1 is SQVTM and CDR2 is ANQGSEA. This CDR3 is built from 13 residues. V was shortened by 2 bases and J by 8 bases, with 12 bases between the two germline ends. CDR3 loop: CSVELAGVEKLFF. CDR3 coding DNA: TGCAGCGTTGAACTGGCAGGGGTGGAAAAACTGTTTTTT. Complete variable domain (other parts from reference TRBV29-1 and TRBJ1-4): SAVISQKPSRDICQRGTSLTIQCQVDSQVTMMFWYRQQPGQSLTLIATANQGSEATYESGFVIDKFPISRPNLTFSTLTVSNMSPEDSSIYLCSVELAGVEKLFFGSGTQLSVL.

J is TRBJ2-1 and V is TRBV6-6; D uncertain. CDR3 length: 11 residues. Deletions cut 6 bases from V and 8 bases from J, with 8 bases between. CDR1 and CDR2 (germline): MNHNY, SVGAGI (reference sequence). The CDR3, as DNA: TGTGCCAGCAGCCTGAGCTATGAGCAGTTCTTC. Translation gives CASSLSYEQFF.

This clone was seen a handful of times. The CDR3 nucleotides are TGTGCCAGCAGTGGCTCGGCCAGGCGGAATGAGCAGTTCTTC. It specifies CASSGSARRNEQFF. The rearrangement uses TRBV25-1 and TRBJ2-1; D remains unclear. The V and J ends lost 4 bases and 7 bases respectively, with 14 bases between them. Germline V CDR1 and CDR2: MGHDK, SYGVNS. CDR3 length equals 14 residues. Full variable domain (missing parts from reference TRBV25-1 and TRBJ2-1): EADIYQTPRYLVIGTGKKITLECSQTMGHDKMYWYQQDPGMELHLIHYSYGVNSTEKGDLSSESTVSRIRTEHFPLTLESARPSHTSQYLCASSGSARRNEQFFGPGTRLTVL.

The V call is TRBV28, the J call TRBJ1-6; 9 bases line up with TRBD1. This CDR3 is 13 amino acids long. Trimming cost V 6 bases and J 10 bases; bases outside gene matches: 4. CDR1 is MDHEN, CDR2 SYDVKM, per germline. The CDR3 sequence: CASRATGGSPLHF. The CDR3 DNA follows: TGTGCCAGCAGGGCGACAGGGGGATCACCCCTCCACTTT.

This clone was seen a handful of times. The V and J genes are TRBV2 and TRBJ2-5; 7 nucleotides line up with TRBD1. The CDR3 has 12 residues. The germline V gene encodes CDR1 SNHLY and CDR2 FYNNEI. V lost 8 bases, J lost 7 bases, and 7 bases stayed unmatched. CDR3 sequence (DNA): TGTGCCAGCGGCCCCCGGACAGGGACCCAGTACTTC. Amino acids: CASGPRTGTQYF.

The rearrangement joins TRBV14 to TRBJ2-2; D call uncertain. CDR1 is SGHDN and CDR2 is FVKESK in the germline V gene. V was clipped by 2 bases and J by 1 base, with 8 bases between them. The CDR3 spans 15 residues. The CDR3 is CASSQTRMNTGELFF. The CDR3 DNA reads TGTGCCAGCAGCCAAACCCGGATGAACACCGGGGAGCTGTTTTTT. Filled out from reference TRBV14 and TRBJ2-2, the complete variable domain reads EAGVTQFPSHSVIEKGQTVTLRCDPISGHDNLYWYRRVMGKEIKFLLHFVKESKQDESGMPNNRFLAERTGGTYSTLKVQPAELEDSGVYFCASSQTRMNTGELFFGEGSRLTVL.

The chain carries TRBV9 and TRBJ1-4, with 7 bases aligning to TRBD1. CDR1 and CDR2 from the germline V gene are SGDLS and YYNGEE. CDR3 size: 14 residues. The V segment lost 3 bases and the J segment 7 bases; nucleotides outside the gene matches: 6. In DNA, the CDR3 is TGTGCCAGCAGCGCCAGACAGGGTGGTGAAAAACTGTTTTTT. This sequence encodes CASSARQGGEKLFF.

Comment on this clone: This CDR3 is also generated by other DNA sequences in the sample. The rearrangement uses TRBV30 and TRBJ2-1, with D perhaps TRBD1 (7 bases). Germline V CDR1 and CDR2: GTSNPN, SVGIG (reference sequence). This CDR3 has 15 amino acids. The ends were cut back, 5 bases at V and 5 bases at J, with 19 bases in the middle. CDR3: CAWGGTALGDNEQFF. The CDR3 region has the DNA TGTGCCTGGGGGGGGACAGCCTTAGGGGACAATGAGCAGTTCTTC.

The chain couples TRBV6-6 to TRBJ1-3; the match to TRBD1 covers 11 bases. CDR1 and CDR2 (germline): MNHNY, SVGAGI (reference sequence). The CDR3 contains 16 residues. J gave up 4 bases and V 5 bases, and 7 bases lay outside the gene matches. CDR3 sequence reads: CASSKPGQGDGNTIYF. CDR3 DNA: TGTGCCAGCAGTAAGCCGGGACAGGGGGACGGAAACACCATATATTTT.